This T cell receptor (beta chain) was sequenced for a study of monozygotic twins with inflammatory bowel disease. Broader study findings: Immunosuppressive treatments were not uniform, and this may have added variability to patient repertoires. A reduction in TCRbeta diversity (inverse Simpson) was seen in IBD patients relative to healthy co-twins.

As regards this clonotype: What it binds is not known.

Every TCR library consumed 3500 ng of total RNA. TCRalpha and TCRbeta cDNA went through two nested PCRs of approximately 16 and 10 cycles. TCRdb derives one entry per CDR3 protein from the 5' RACE reads, leaving out DNA. The listing contains some 400,000 distinct CDR3 sequences. The germline gives CDR1 SGHRS, CDR2 YFSETQ. This CDR3 region has 15 residues. The receptor's source is a human donor with ulcerative colitis or Crohn's disease, or a healthy co-twin of an affected twin (not recorded which). Sequencing input: blood. The rearrangement joins TRBV5-1 to TRBJ2-3; TCRdb selects TRBD2, and the lack of DNA leaves this call unchecked. CDR3 in amino acids: CASSFGGERADTQYF.